Described below is a single TCR beta chain sequence and its context. Measured with immunoSEQ multiplex PCR; TCRdb has only the in-frame clones, and not every one. The sample lists about 8,400 clones; 65% to 85% were seen once. The data are from a study of T cell repertoires in ileal Crohn's disease. Sequencing was done on a sample of ileal tissue. This TCR came from an adult with Crohn's disease.

The CDR3 reads CASSFQGTKRLVVTDTQYF. CDR3 coding DNA: TGCGCCAGCAGCTTTCAGGGGACCAAAAGACTAGTGGTCACAGATACGCAGTATTTT. The V and J genes are TRBV5-1 and TRBJ2-3; D possibly uses TRBD1 or TRBD2 (6 bases each). CDR1 and CDR2 (germline): SGHRS, YFSETQ. The CDR3 totals 19 residues. The ends were cut back, 2 bases at V and 2 bases at J, with 24 bases in the middle.